The 2 T cell receptor beta chains presented below share a single source sample, sequenced in a study of blood T cell repertoires in COVID-19. Here immunoSEQ multiplex PCR was the method, and the copy in TCRdb shows in-frame clones only, minus some. Found here are tens of thousands of clones, approximately 85% of them singletons; the top ten hold less than 4.5%. Specimen: peripheral blood. Receptors originate from a man in his fifties or sixties with acute or convalescent COVID-19.

The V call is TRBV7-8, the J call TRBJ2-7; D possibly corresponds to TRBD2 (6 bases). Trimming shortened V by 4 bases and J by 9 bases, and 16 bases separated the two germline ends. The CDR3 is 13 amino acids. Germline-derived CDR1 and CDR2 are SGHVS and FQNEAQ. The CDR3 loop reads CASSWRVGELQYF. The CDR3 DNA reads as TGTGCCAGCAGCTGGAGGGTGGGAGAGTTGCAGTACTTC.

The rearrangement uses TRBV14 and TRBJ2-5; no clear D gene. The CDR3 runs to 12 residues. Trimming removed 1 base at V and 5 bases at J, with 5 bases between. CDR1 is SGHDN, CDR2 FVKESK, per germline. The CDR3 spells CASSQVRETQYF. In DNA form, the CDR3 reads TGTGCCAGCAGCCAAGTACGGGAGACCCAGTACTTC.